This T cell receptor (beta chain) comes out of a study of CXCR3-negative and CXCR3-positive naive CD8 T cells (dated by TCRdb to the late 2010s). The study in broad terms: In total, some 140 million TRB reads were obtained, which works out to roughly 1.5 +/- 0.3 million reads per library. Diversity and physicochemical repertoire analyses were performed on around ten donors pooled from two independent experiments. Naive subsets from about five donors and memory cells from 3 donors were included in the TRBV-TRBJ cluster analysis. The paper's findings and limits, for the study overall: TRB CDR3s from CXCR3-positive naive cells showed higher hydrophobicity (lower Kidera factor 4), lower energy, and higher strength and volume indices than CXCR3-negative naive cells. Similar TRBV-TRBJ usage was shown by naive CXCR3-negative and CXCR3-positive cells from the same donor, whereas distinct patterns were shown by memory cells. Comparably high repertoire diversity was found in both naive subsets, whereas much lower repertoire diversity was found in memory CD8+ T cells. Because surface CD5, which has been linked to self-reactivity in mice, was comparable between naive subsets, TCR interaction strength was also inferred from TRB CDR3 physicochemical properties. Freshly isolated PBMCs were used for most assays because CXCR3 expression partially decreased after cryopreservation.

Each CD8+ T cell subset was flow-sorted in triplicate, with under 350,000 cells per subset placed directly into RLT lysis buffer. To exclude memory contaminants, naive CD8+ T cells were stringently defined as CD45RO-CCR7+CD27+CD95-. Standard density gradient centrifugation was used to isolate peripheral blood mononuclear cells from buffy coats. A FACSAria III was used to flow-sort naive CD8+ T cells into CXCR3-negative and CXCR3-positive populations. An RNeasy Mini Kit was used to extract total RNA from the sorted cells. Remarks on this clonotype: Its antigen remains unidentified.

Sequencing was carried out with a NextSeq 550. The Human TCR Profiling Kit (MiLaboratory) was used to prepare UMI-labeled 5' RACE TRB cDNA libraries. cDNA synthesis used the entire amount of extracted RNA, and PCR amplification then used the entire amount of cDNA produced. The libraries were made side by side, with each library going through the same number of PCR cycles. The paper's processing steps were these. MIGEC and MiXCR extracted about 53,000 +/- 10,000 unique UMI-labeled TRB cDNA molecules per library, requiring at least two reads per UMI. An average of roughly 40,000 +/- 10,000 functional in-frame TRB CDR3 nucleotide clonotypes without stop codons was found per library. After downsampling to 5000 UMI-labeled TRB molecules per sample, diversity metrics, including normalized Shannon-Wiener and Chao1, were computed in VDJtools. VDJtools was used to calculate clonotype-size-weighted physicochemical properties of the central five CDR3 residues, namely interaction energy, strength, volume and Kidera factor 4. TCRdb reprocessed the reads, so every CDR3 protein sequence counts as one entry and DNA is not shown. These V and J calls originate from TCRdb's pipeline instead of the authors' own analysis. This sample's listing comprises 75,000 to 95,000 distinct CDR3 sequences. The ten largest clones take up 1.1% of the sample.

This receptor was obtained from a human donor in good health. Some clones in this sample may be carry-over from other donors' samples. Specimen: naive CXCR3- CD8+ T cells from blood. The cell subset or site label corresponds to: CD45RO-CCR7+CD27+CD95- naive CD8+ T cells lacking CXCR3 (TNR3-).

This receptor carries the CDR3 CASSPSRLQETQYF. The chain is made from TRBV11-2 and TRBJ2-5. According to the germline V gene, CDR1 reads SGHAT and CDR2 reads FQNNGV. Reading from cysteine to phenylalanine, the CDR3 counts 14 amino acids. The entry carries no DNA sequence.